This TCR beta chain originates from a study of T cell repertoires in cytomegalovirus infection (dated by TCRdb to the late 2010s). For the study in its entirety: Donor HLA type was relevant to the analysis, because carriage of CMV infection together with the matching HLA type was indicated by public TCR beta signatures.

Regarding this clonotype: The antigen it binds to is not known. This clone may be a read error of a much larger clone one base away.

CDR3 length: 14 amino acids, cysteine to phenylalanine. The retained sequence is limited to the CDR3, 42 bases, with the frame set at the first base. From a lookup of the germline V gene, CDR1 and CDR2 are SGHVS and FNYEAQ. V is reduced by 0 bases and J by 2 bases, leaving a spacing of 8 bases between them. Findings and caveats that apply to the study as a whole: Carriers of CMV infection plus the relevant HLA type were discriminated by the cumulative frequency of public TCR beta family members in the study cohort and in an independent approximately 360-donor cohort. The ex vivo response was dominated by HLA-C-restricted CMV-specific TCR beta clonotypes, which also provided the single most frequent clonotype in two of eight donors.

Sequencing relied on an Illumina HiSeq 1500. TCRdb cleaned the public reads at Q25 with fastp, built clones with MiXCR and kept in-frame beta chains. Every distinct CDR3 protein forms one entry, paired with its most common genes and DNA. For this sample the table gives a few hundred thousand distinct CDR3 sequences, of which more than 9% were detected only once. 3.5% to 4.5% of the sample goes to the ten largest clones. The V and J segments used are TRBV7-6 and TRBJ2-7; no D gene is confidently identified. The origin of this receptor is a human donor in good health (CMV status not recorded). Some clones in this sample may be carry-over from other donors' samples. Specimen: PBMCs. The bases are TGTGCCAGCAGCTTAGCGGCGGTAACCTACGAGCAGTACTTC. This gives the protein CASSLAAVTYEQYF.